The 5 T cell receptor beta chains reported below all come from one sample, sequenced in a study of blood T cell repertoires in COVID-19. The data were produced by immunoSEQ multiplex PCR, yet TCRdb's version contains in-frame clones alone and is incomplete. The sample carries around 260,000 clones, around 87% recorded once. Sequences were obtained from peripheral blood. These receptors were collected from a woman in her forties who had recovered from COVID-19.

CDR3 loop: CAIQQGSYEQYF. CDR3 bases: TGTGCCATCCAACAGGGCTCCTACGAGCAGTACTTC. This rearrangement joins TRBV6-5 to TRBJ2-7; D might be TRBD1 (6 bases). The germline V gene has CDR1 MNHEY and CDR2 SVGAGI. The V and J ends lost 10 bases and 0 bases respectively, with 10 bases between them. The CDR3 loop spans 12 amino acids.

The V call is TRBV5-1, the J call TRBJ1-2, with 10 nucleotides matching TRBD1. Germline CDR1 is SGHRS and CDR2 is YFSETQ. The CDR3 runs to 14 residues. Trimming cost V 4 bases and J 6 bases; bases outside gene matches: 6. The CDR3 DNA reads TGCGCCAGCAGCGGGACAGGGGCGGATGATGGCTACACCTTC. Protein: CASSGTGADDGYTF.

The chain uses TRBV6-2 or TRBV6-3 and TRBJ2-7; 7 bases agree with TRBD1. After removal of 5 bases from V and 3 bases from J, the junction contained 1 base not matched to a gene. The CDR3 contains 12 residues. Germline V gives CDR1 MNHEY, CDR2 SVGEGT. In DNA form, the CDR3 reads TGTGCCAGCAGTCGACAGGGCTACGAGCAGTACTTC. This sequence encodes CASSRQGYEQYF.

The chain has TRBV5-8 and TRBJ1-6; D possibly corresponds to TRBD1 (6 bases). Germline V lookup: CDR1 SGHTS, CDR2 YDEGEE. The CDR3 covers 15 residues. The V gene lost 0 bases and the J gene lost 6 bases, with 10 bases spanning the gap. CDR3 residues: CASSLGQGTNSPLHF. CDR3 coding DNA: TGTGCCAGCAGCTTGGGCCAGGGGACTAATTCACCCCTCCACTTT. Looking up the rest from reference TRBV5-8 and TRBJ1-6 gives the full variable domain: EAGVTQSPTHLIKTRGQQATLRCSPISGHTSVYWYQQALGLGLQFLLWYDEGEERNRGNFPPRFSGRQFPNYSSELNVNALELEDSALYLCASSLGQGTNSPLHFGNGTRLTVT.

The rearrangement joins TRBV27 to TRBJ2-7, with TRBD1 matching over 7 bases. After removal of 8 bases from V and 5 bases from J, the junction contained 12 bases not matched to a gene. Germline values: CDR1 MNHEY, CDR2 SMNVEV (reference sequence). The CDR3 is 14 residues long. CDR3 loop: CASLGGTQGHEQYF. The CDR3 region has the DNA TGTGCCAGCCTAGGGGGCACTCAGGGTCACGAGCAGTACTTC.